This is a list of T cell receptor beta chains from one sample in a study of spatial heterogeneity in lung cancer. TCRdb passed the 5' RACE reads through MiXCR, listing each CDR3 protein once. The sample records 95,000 to 130,000 distinct CDR3 sequences, 12% being singletons. Here the sequenced sample was PBMCs, taken at follow-up. The receptor source for this set is a male donor with early-stage non-small cell lung cancer. Each CDR3 is given with its conserved first and last residue. A D gene is named only where the DNA matches it firmly. Clone size, where shown, is once, few, many, or a class for clones that have expanded.

j_call v_call d_call clone_size cdr3_aa cdr3_nt
TRBJ2-1 TRBV6-2/TRBV6-3 NA few CASRAEPLYNEQFF TGTGCCAGCAGGGCGGAGCCCCTCTACAATGAGCAGTTCTTC
TRBJ2-5 TRBV12-3/TRBV12-4 TRBD2 few CASRGSSGDGTQYF TGTGCCAGCAGAGGATCAAGCGGGGACGGGACCCAGTACTTC
TRBJ1-5 TRBV5-4 NA few CASSLDGGDRPQHF TGTGCCAGCAGCTTGGATGGAGGTGATCGGCCCCAGCATTTT
TRBJ2-7 TRBV7-2 TRBD1 NA CASSRLAGTGGNEQYF TGTGCCAGCAGCCGACTCGCCGGGACAGGGGGAAACGAGCAGTACTTC
TRBJ2-5 TRBV28 NA many CASQGQETQYF TGTGCCAGCCAGGGTCAAGAGACCCAGTACTTC
TRBJ2-7 TRBV29-1 TRBD2 many CSVDRGGTYEQYF TGCAGCGTTGATCGCGGGGGAACCTACGAGCAGTACTTC
TRBJ2-5 TRBV7-2 NA many CASSLGPANQETQYF TGTGCCAGCAGCTTAGGACCAGCAAATCAAGAGACCCAGTACTTC
TRBJ2-5 TRBV10-3 TRBD1 many CAIRAGQAGAQYF TGTGCCATCAGGGCAGGACAGGCCGGTGCCCAGTACTTC
TRBJ1-1 TRBV6-5 NA few CASIDRHMNTEAFF TGTGCCAGCATCGACAGACACATGAACACTGAAGCTTTCTTT
TRBJ1-6 TRBV7-2 TRBD1 NA CTSSQGQINSPLHF TGTACCAGCAGCCAGGGACAGATTAATTCACCCCTCCACTTT
TRBJ2-5 TRBV7-9 NA few CASSNQEGTQYF TGTGCCAGCAGCAACCAAGAGGGAACCCAGTACTTC
TRBJ1-6 TRBV10-2 TRBD1 NA CASRDRGEGYNSPLHF TGCGCCAGCAGGGACAGGGGCGAGGGGTATAATTCACCCCTCCACTTT
TRBJ2-2 TRBV7-2 TRBD1 many CASRQGANTGELFF TGTGCCAGCAGACAGGGGGCAAACACCGGGGAGCTGTTTTTT
TRBJ2-5 TRBV12-3/TRBV12-4 NA NA CASSFGGAETQYF TGTGCCAGCAGTTTCGGAGGGGCGGAGACCCAGTACTTC
TRBJ2-4 TRBV28 NA many CASSESTLAKNIQYF TGTGCCAGCTCTGAGTCCACGCTAGCCAAAAACATTCAGTACTTC